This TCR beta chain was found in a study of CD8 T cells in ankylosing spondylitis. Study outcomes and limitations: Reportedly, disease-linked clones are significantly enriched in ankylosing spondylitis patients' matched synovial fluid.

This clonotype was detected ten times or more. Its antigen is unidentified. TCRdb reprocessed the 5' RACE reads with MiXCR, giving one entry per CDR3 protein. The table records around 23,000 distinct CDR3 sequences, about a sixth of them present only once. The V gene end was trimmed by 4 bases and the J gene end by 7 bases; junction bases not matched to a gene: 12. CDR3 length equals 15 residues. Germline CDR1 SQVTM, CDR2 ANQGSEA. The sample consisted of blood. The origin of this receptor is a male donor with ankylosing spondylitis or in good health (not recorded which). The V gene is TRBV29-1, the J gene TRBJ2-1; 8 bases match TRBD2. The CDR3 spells CSVVGSGRRGNEQFF. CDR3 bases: TGCAGCGTTGTGGGGAGCGGGAGAAGGGGGAATGAGCAGTTCTTC.